This T cell receptor beta chain stems from a study of blood T cell repertoires in COVID-19 (dated by TCRdb to 2018 to 2020). About the investigation overall: Collaborator samples came from the United States, Italy and Spain and covered acute and convalescent phases of COVID-19. The prospective study material was composed of cDNA or gDNA derived from T cells, B-cell-depleted T cells, or PBMCs. Deeply sampled blood TCRbeta repertoires from subjects exposed to, actively infected with, or recovered from COVID-19 were included in the dataset. The repertoires were made available in a free public database intended to serve as a resource for research on the immune response to SARS-CoV-2. Samples were obtained from the ongoing ImmuneRACE study (first 160 participants) and from over a thousand subjects provided by 6 global collaborators. Nearly every sample came with metadata listing a de-identified subject ID, COVID-19 status, age in years and sex. Where HLA class I and class II types were available, the types were taken from metadata supplied by the sample provider, not from assay-based typing.

Summary of the overall study and its limitations: The quantity of clinical and demographic metadata differed by source and by participant and was supplied without curation.

Participants in the prospective study were aged about 18 to 100 years, lived in about two dozen United States geographic areas, and enrolled through a virtual design. To assign participants to cohorts, the prospective study relied on clinical history that participants themselves reported in a screening survey and a study questionnaire. In the prospective study, whole blood, serum and a nasopharyngeal or oropharyngeal swab were collected from each participant by mobile phlebotomists. Over a 2-month period, participants in the prospective study had the option of providing additional blood draws and questionnaires. Before DNA extraction, prospective study blood samples were shipped either frozen or at room temperature. This clone was detected once. Its recognized antigen is unknown. Base qualities are missing; no much larger clone stands one base away. The immunoSEQ Assay, a bias-controlled multiplex PCR, was used to amplify TCRbeta CDR3 regions from genomic DNA. In the original analysis: Nucleated cell counts per sample were estimated from amplification of reference gene primers within the assay. Sequence reads were collapsed and filtered to measure the absolute abundance of every unique TCRbeta CDR3 rearrangement. For each sample, productive Simpson clonality was calculated by taking the square root of Simpson's diversity index across productive rearrangements. Drawn from immuneACCESS, this table holds only the in-frame rearrangements with V and J called that TCRdb kept. Clones are partly lost; checked studies trace under half to an unresolved V gene and leave the rest unexplained. From that table come the V and J calls and clone size; the DNA was used to work out D and trimming. For this sample there are about 400,000 clones; approximately 86% appear just once. The ten most abundant clones make up roughly 2% of the sample.

CDR1 and CDR2 were assigned from the germline V gene as WSHSY and SAAADI. There are 13 amino acids in the CDR3, from cysteine to phenylalanine inclusive. Of the read, only the CDR3 DNA is kept; its 39 bases are in frame from base 1. Between the V and J ends, shortened by 10 bases and 1 base respectively, the junction contains 14 bases. This chain is built from TRBV10-2 and TRBJ2-7, and possibly TRBD2, on 5 matching bases. What was sequenced was PBMCs or T cells enriched from blood (not recorded which). This TCR was recovered from a woman between 40 and 55 years old with acute COVID-19. The nucleotide sequence is given as TGCGCCACCGAGGGAGAGCGGTCCTACGAGCAGTACTTC. The encoded protein is CATEGERSYEQYF.